This entry describes one T cell receptor (beta chain). Its target is unknown. One end of the junction fails to match germline, which may point to a read error. The protocol was immunoSEQ multiplex PCR, while the TCRdb copy is restricted to in-frame clones and leaves out a portion. Of about 1,900,000 clones listed, about 95% were seen once; the top ten hold around 1%. This sample was taken from a study of shared clonotypes between healthy human individuals. Study observations and caveats: Genetic and exposure-history diversity was limited by the small donor number. Naive subsets usually exceeded memory subsets in estimated richness.

The CDR3 length is 13 residues. Germline V gene data show CDR1 as SSHAT and CDR2 as FNYEAQ (reference sequence). Terminally differentiated effector memory CD45RA+ cells were excluded from the naive CD8 cells, which were CD45RO-negative and positively selected for CCR7. HIV-negative, healthy adults without recent acute infections or vaccinations were the donors. The sample taken for sequencing was naive CD8+ T cells sorted from blood. The chain recombines TRBV7-7 with TRBJ2-7, with D perhaps matching TRBD1 (6 bases). The receptor's source is a man aged 18 to 29 in good health. The CDR3 DNA follows: TGTGCTAGCAGCTTAACAGGGACCCACGAGCAGTACTTC. It yields the protein CASSLTGTHEQYF.